The rows below give T cell receptor beta chains drawn from one sample of a study of T cell responses to AZD1222 COVID-19 vaccine. Profiled with immunoSEQ multiplex PCR; TCRdb holds only in-frame clones, not every one. This table holds approximately 150,000 clones, under 90% found once. The specimen was peripheral blood, collected 28 days after the second AZD1222 dose. The receptors here all came from an adult who received the AZD1222 COVID-19 vaccine. CDR3s include the opening cysteine and the closing phenylalanine or tryptophan. Fields, in order: clone size, D gene, V gene, J gene, CDR3 DNA, CDR3 protein. The D gene is left open where the match is weak. Some rows mark clone size as missing; the rest say once, few, many or name a class of expanded clone.

>-|TRBD1|TRBV2|TRBJ1-6
TGTGCCAGCAGGCAGTTGGGACAGAGTAATTCACCCCTCCACTTT
CASRQLGQSNSPLHF
>-|-|TRBV7-3|TRBJ2-6
TGTGCCAGCAGCTTTCCCACCTCTGGGGCCAACGTCCTGACTTTC
CASSFPTSGANVLTF
>-|-|TRBV4-3|TRBJ2-4
TGCGCCAGCAGCCAAGAAACGGGGACGGGGTCGAACATTCAGTACTTC
CASSQETGTGSNIQYF
>-|-|TRBV19|TRBJ2-2
TGTGCCAGCCTAGCGTACACCGGGGAGCTGTTTTTT
CASLAYTGELFF
>-|-|TRBV5-5|TRBJ2-3
TGTGCCAGCAGCTTGAGGGGAATCGAGACCCAAGCAGATACGCAGTATTTT
CASSLRGIETQADTQYF
>-|-|TRBV3-1/TRBV3-2|TRBJ2-2
TGTGCCAGCGTTGCTAGTCTTGGGGAGCTGTTTTTT
CASVASLGELFF
>-|-|TRBV4-1|TRBJ1-3
TGCGCCAGCAGCCCTCTAGCGCGGGGGCTATCGGGAAACACCATATATTTT
CASSPLARGLSGNTIYF
>-|-|TRBV27|TRBJ2-7
TGTGCCAGCAGTTTACACAGTGGTTACGAGCAGTACTTC
CASSLHSGYEQYF
>once|-|TRBV12-2|TRBJ1-4
TGTGCAAGTCGCTTAGCAGGGGACAGGGGTTTCGAAAATGAAAAACTGTTTTTT
CASRLAGDRGFENEKLFF
>-|-|TRBV7-3|TRBJ2-1
TGTGCCAGCAGCTTAATGCCTTCCCCGGGTAATGAGCAGTTCTTC
CASSLMPSPGNEQFF